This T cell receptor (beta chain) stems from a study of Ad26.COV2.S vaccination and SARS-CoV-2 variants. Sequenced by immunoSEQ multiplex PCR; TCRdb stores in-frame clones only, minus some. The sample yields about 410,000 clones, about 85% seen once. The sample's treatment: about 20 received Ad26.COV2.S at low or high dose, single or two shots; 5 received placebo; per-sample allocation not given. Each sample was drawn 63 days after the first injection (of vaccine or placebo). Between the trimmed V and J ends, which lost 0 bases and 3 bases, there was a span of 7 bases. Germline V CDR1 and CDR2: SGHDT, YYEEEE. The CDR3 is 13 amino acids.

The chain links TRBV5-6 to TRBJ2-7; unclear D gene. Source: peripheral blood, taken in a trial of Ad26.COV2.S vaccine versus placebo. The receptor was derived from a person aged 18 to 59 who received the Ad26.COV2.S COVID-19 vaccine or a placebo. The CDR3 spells CASSLGVDYEQYF. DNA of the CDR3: TGTGCCAGCAGCTTGGGGGTTGACTACGAGCAGTACTTC.